The entry below describes one T cell receptor (beta chain). Antigen unknown. This sample stems from a study of chemoradiotherapy in HPV16-positive cancers. Overall study results and limits: For HPV16-positive patients, expanding HPV-responsive T cells associated with longer recurrence-free survival. Non-HPV-specific T cells did not expand in tumors during treatment, whereas candidate HPV-specific clones and E7-related motifs did.

Repeated repertoire sampling spanned the course of chemoradiotherapy. The method was immunoSEQ multiplex PCR; TCRdb's version includes in-frame clones alone and lacks a portion of them. Here the sample spans roughly 13,000 clones, approximately 89% being singletons. The sequences come from tumor tissue, collected from a patient who underwent chemoradiotherapy. This clonotype originated in a human donor with HPV-associated anogenital cancer.

The CDR3 bases are TGTGCCAGTACCCCGGGGAGCGGAGAGGGATACACTGAAGCTTTCTTT. This encodes CASTPGSGEGYTEAFF. The rearrangement uses TRBV19 and TRBJ1-1; the D is unclear. CDR3 length: 16 amino acids. Germline assignment: CDR1 LNHDA and CDR2 SQIVND (reference sequence). V dropped 7 bases and J dropped 3 bases, with 21 bases sitting between them.